The subject of this entry is one T cell receptor beta chain. As yet, its antigen is unknown. Sorted subsets were amplified in replicate PCRs using 150 to 250 ng DNA, 30,000 to 35,000 T cell genomes. Profiled with immunoSEQ multiplex PCR; TCRdb holds only in-frame clones, not every one. In the table there are roughly 2,500,000 clones, roughly 93% of which are singletons. CDR1 is SQVTM and CDR2 is ANQGSEA in the germline V gene. V was pared by 7 bases and J by 13 bases, with 9 bases of the junction left unmatched. The CDR3 has 13 amino acids. The data stem from a study of shared clonotypes between healthy human individuals. Study results and caveats: When compared with the clonotypes that were shared by all four sorted-subset donors, the non-shared clonotypes turned out to have lower generation probabilities.

Adult Caucasians living in Nashville, Tennessee made up all of the donors. The rearrangement uses TRBV29-1 and TRBJ2-1; 14 nucleotides align to TRBD2. The sample comprised naive CD4+ T cells from PBMCs. Noted subset: CD45RA+ positively selected. This TCR came from a young man in good health. Some clones in this sample may be carry-over from other donors' samples. CDR3 DNA: TGCAGCGGAGGGGGACTAGCGGGAGTGCCCCAGTTCTTC. This encodes CSGGGLAGVPQFF.